The entry below describes one T cell receptor (beta chain). The antigen is unknown. Everyone who donated was a healthy bone marrow donor. It was with 60 Vbeta and 13 Jbeta primers that the PCR ran. Clones were sequenced by immunoSEQ multiplex PCR, and TCRdb holds only the in-frame ones, with some missing. The sample consists of about 130,000 clones, 80% of them appearing once. The data derive from a study of cytomegalovirus exposure and HLA in healthy donors. Study observations and caveats: Later analysis identified several of the most significant clusters that appeared linked to common viral pathogens.

This sequence was found in a woman between 35 and 50 years old in good health and CMV-seronegative. Sequencing was performed on PBMCs.

The CDR3 region has the DNA TGTGCCAGCAGTCTGTGGACTAGCGGGAGGAAAGAGACCCAGTACTTC. Translated, it gives CASSLWTSGRKETQYF. The rearrangement links TRBV28 to TRBJ2-5; TRBD2 agrees at 14 bases. Germline values: CDR1 MDHEN, CDR2 SYDVKM. This CDR3 is 16 amino acids long. V gave up 5 bases and J gave up 3 bases; unmatched junction bases: 5.